A single T cell receptor beta chain is shown here with its context. Antigen unknown. 13 Jbeta primers and 60 Vbeta primers were used for the PCR. Using immunoSEQ multiplex PCR, the repertoire was profiled, and TCRdb retains in-frame clones only, with some absent. The sample has approximately 210,000 clones; about 81% are singletons. Germline assignment: CDR1 MGHDK and CDR2 SYGVNS. CDR3 length: 17 residues. The junction had 10 bases not matched to a gene; V was cut back by 3 bases and J by 3 bases. The sample belongs to a study of cytomegalovirus exposure and HLA in healthy donors. Study-wide results and limits: Investigators reported 164 TCR beta chains as tied to cytomegalovirus. Most TCR beta V segments were productive about 87% or about 30% of the time in an earlier analysis.

Source material: PBMCs. The V call is TRBV25-1, the J call TRBJ2-5; 10 nucleotides match TRBD1. This TCR was sampled from a man in his late teens or twenties in good health and CMV-seronegative. The CDR3: CASSEFHRDRGEETQYF. DNA of the CDR3: TGTGCCAGCAGTGAGTTTCACCGGGACAGGGGTGAAGAGACCCAGTACTTC.